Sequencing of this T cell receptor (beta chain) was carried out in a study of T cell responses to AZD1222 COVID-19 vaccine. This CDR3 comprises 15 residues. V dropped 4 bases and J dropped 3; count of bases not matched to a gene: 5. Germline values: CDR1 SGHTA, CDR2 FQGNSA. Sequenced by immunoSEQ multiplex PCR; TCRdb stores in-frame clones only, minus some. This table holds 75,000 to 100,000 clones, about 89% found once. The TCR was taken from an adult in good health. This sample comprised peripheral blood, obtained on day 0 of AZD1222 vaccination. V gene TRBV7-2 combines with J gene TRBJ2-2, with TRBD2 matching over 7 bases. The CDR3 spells CASSSPGLYTGELFF. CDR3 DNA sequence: TGTGCCAGCAGCTCCCCGGGACTATACACCGGGGAGCTGTTTTTT.